This T cell receptor (beta chain) was observed in a study of cytomegalovirus exposure and HLA in healthy donors. Study information: Early released data had 65 million to 100 million unique TCRs, all coming from HLA-typed donors.

Notes on the study in general: Researchers left out some V segments, among them TRBV6-2 and TRBV6-3, as indistinguishable.

This CDR3 region has 13 residues. Trimming took 3 bases from V and 0 from J, leaving 8 bases between them. Per the germline V gene, CDR1 is GTSNPN and CDR2 is SVGIG (reference sequence). The PCR had 60 Vbeta and 13 Jbeta primers. Original processing methods: In a later analysis, of roughly 83 million unique beta chains, 9 million to 11 million appeared in at least two donors. Here immunoSEQ multiplex PCR was the method, and the copy in TCRdb shows in-frame clones only, minus some. V, J and clone size reflect that table, while D and trimming were determined from the DNA. The repertoire holds some 190,000 clones, with less than 90% as singletons. A note on this clone: The antigen is undetermined.

The sample comprised PBMCs. The chain recombines TRBV30 with TRBJ1-1, with a tentative D call TRBD1 (6 bases). The clonotype was recovered from a girl between 5 and 17 years old in good health and CMV-seropositive. The chain's CDR3 is CAWRNRVNTEAFF. CDR3 DNA: TGTGCCTGGAGGAACAGGGTGAACACTGAAGCTTTCTTT.